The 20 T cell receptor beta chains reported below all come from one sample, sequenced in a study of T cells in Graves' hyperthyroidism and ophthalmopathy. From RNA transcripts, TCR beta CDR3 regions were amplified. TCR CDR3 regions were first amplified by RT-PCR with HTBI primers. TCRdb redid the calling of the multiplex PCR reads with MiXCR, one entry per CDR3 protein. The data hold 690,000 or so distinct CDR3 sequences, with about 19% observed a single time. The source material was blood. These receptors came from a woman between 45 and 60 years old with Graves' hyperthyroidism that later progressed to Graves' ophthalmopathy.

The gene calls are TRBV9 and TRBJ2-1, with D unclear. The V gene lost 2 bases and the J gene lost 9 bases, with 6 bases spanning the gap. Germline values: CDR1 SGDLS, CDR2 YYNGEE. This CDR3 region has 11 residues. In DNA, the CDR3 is TGTGCCAGCAGCGTTGCAAGTGAGCAGTTCTTC. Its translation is CASSVASEQFF.

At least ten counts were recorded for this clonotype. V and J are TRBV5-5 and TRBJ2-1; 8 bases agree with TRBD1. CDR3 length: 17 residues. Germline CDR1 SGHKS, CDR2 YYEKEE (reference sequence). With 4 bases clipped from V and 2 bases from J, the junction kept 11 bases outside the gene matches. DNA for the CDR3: TGTGCCAGCAGCCCACGGACCGACAGGGGACCCTACAATGAGCAGTTCTTC. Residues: CASSPRTDRGPYNEQFF.

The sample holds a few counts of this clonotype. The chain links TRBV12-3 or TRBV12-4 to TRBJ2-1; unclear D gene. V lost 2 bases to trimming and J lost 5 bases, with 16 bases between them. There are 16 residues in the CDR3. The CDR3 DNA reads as TGTGCCAGCAGTTTAAGGACCACATCCCACGACAATGAGCAGTTCTTC. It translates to CASSLRTTSHDNEQFF.

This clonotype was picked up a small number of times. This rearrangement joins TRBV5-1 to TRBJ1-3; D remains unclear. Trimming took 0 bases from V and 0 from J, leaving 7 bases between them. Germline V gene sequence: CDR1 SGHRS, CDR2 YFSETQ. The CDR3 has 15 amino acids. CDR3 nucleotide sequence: TGCGCCAGCAGCTTGGACGTGGGCTCTGGAAACACCATATATTTT. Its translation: CASSLDVGSGNTIYF.

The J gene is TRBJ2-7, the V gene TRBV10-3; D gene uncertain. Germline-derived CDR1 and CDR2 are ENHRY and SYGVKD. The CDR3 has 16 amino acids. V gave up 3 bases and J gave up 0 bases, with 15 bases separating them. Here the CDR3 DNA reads TGTGCCATCAGTGAAGGTTACGACCCGAGCTCCTACGAGCAGTACTTC. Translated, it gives CAISEGYDPSSYEQYF.

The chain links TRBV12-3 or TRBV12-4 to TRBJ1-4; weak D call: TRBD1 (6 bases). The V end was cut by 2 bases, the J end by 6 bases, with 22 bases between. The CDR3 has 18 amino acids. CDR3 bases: TGTGCCAGCAGTTTACGAGGGGCCTATAGGGGGGATTATGAAAAACTGTTTTTT. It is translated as CASSLRGAYRGDYEKLFF.

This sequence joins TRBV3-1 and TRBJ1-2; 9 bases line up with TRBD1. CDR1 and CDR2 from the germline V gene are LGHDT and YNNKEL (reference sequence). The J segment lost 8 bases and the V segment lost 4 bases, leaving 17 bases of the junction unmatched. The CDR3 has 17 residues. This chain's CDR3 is CASSRGMALQGARGYTF. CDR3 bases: TGTGCCAGCAGCCGTGGAATGGCCTTACAGGGGGCGCGGGGCTACACCTTC.

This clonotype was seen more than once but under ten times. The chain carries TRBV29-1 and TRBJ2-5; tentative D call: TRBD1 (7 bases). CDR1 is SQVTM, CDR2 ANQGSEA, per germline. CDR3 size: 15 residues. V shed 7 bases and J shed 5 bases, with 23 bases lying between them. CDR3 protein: CSAGGGLLREETQYF. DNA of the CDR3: TGCAGCGCAGGGGGAGGACTCCTTAGAGAGGAGACCCAGTACTTC.

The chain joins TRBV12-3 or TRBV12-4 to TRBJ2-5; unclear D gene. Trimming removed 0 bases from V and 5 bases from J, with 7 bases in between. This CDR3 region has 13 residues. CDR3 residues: CASSLAIRETQYF. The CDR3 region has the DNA TGTGCCAGCAGTTTAGCAATCCGTGAGACCCAGTACTTC.

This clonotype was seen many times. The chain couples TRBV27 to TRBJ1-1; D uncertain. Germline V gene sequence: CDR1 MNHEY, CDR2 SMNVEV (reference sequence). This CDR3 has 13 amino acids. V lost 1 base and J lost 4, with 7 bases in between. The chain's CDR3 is CASSLFPATEAFF. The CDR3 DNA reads TGTGCCAGCAGTTTATTTCCAGCCACTGAAGCTTTCTTT.

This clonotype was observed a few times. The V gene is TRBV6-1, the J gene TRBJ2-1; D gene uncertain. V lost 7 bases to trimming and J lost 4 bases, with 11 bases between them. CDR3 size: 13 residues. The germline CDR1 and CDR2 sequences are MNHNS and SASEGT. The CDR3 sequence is CASKTPGYNEQFF. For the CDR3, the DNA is TGTGCCAGCAAAACCCCTGGGTACAATGAGCAGTTCTTC.

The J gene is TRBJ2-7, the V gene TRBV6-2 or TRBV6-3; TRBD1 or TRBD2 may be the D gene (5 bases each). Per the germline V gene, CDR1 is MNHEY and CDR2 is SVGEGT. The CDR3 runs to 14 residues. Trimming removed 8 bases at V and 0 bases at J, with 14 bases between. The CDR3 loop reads CASGRDRSSYEQYF. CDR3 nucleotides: TGTGCCAGCGGCCGGGACCGGAGCTCCTACGAGCAGTACTTC.

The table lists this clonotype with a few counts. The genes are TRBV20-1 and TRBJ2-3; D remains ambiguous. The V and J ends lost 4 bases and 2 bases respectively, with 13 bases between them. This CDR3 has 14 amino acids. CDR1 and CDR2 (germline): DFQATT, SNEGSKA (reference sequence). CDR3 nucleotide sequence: TGCAGTGCTACAACCCGGACGAACACAGATACGCAGTATTTT. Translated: CSATTRTNTDTQYF.

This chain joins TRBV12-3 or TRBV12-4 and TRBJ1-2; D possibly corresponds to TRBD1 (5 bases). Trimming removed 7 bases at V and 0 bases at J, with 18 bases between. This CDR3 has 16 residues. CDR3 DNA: TGTGCCAGCACCCGAGGTATGGACACTGCTAACTATGGCTACACCTTC. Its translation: CASTRGMDTANYGYTF.

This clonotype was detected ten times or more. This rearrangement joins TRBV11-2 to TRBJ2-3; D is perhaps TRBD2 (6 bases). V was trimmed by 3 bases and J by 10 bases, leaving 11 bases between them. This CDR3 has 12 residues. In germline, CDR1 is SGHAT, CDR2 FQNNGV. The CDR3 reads CASSFTGTPQYF. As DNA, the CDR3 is TGTGCCAGCAGCTTTACCGGGACTCCGCAGTATTTT.

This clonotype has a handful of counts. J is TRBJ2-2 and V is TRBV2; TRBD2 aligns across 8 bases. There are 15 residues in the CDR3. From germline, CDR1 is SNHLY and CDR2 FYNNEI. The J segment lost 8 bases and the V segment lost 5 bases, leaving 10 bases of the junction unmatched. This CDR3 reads CASSRLATASGELFF. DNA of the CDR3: TGTGCCAGCAGTAGACTAGCGACCGCTTCAGGGGAGCTGTTTTTT.

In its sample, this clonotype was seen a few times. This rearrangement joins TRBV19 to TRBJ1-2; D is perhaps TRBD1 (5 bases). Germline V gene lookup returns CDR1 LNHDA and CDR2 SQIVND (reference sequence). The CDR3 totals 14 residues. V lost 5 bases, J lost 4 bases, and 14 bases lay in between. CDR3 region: CASSSQGKGYGYTF. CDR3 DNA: TGTGCCAGTAGTTCGCAGGGAAAGGGCTATGGCTACACCTTC.

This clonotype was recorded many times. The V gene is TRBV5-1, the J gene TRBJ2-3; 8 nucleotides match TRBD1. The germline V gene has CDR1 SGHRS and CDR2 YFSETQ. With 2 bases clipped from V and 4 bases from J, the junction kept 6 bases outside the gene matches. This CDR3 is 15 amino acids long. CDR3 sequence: CASSLGQGFADTQYF. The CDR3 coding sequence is TGCGCCAGCAGCTTAGGACAGGGTTTTGCAGATACGCAGTATTTT.

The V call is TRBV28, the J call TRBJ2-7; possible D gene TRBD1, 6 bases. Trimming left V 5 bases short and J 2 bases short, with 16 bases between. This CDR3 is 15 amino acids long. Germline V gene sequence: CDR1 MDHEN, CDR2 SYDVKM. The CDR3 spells CASSPTGTPPYEQYF. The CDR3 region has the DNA TGTGCCAGCAGTCCCACAGGGACCCCCCCCTACGAGCAGTACTTC.

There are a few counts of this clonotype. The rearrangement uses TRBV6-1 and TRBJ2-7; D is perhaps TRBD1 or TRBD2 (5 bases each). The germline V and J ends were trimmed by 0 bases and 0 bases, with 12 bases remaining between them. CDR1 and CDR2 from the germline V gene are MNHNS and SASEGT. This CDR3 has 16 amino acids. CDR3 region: CASSEAGTSSSYEQYF. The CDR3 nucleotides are TGTGCCAGCAGTGAAGCCGGGACCTCAAGCTCCTACGAGCAGTACTTC.